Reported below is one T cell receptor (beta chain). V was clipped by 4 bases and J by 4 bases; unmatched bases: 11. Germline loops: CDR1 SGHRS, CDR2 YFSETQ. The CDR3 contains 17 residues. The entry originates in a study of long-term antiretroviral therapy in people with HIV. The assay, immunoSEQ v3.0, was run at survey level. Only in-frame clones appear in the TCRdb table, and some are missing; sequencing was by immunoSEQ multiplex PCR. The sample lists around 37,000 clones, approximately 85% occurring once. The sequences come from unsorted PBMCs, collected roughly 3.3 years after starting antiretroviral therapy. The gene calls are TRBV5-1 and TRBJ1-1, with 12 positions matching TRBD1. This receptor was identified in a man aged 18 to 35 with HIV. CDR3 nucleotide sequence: TGCGCCAGCAGCGGGGGACAGGGGGCGGTGGCGGGCACTGAAGCTTTCTTT. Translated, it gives CASSGGQGAVAGTEAFF.